The rows below give T cell receptor beta chains drawn from one sample of a study of cytomegalovirus exposure and HLA in healthy donors. TCRdb keeps only in-frame clones here, not all; method: immunoSEQ multiplex PCR. The top ten clones hold about 9.1% of a sample with around 120,000 clones, about 60% of them seen once. Input material: PBMCs. Receptors were obtained from a middle-aged man in good health and CMV-seropositive. The CDR3 runs from the conserved cysteine through the conserved F or W. The D gene is left open where the match is weak. The size entry is marked missing in some rows and otherwise reads once, few, many or a size class.

d_gene: TRBD1; abundance: .; j_gene: TRBJ1-6; v_gene: TRBV6-6; CDR3aa: CASSHRGRGSPLHF; CDR3nt: TGTGCCAGCAGCCACAGGGGGCGCGGATCACCCCTCCACTTT
d_gene: .; abundance: .; j_gene: TRBJ1-1; v_gene: TRBV11-2; CDR3aa: CASSKLTYSNTEAFF; CDR3nt: TGTGCCAGCAGTAAACTAACTTACTCGAACACTGAAGCTTTCTTT
d_gene: TRBD2; abundance: .; j_gene: TRBJ2-5; v_gene: TRBV2; CDR3aa: CATSQREMGETQYF; CDR3nt: TGTGCCACCTCCCAGCGGGAGATGGGAGAGACCCAGTACTTC
d_gene: TRBD2; abundance: .; j_gene: TRBJ2-5; v_gene: TRBV5-1; CDR3aa: CASSSLAGEETQYF; CDR3nt: TGCGCCAGCAGCTCCTTAGCGGGGGAAGAGACCCAGTACTTC
d_gene: .; abundance: .; j_gene: TRBJ2-7; v_gene: TRBV7-9; CDR3aa: CASSFSRGPYEQYF; CDR3nt: TGTGCCAGCAGCTTTTCCAGGGGTCCCTACGAGCAGTACTTC
d_gene: .; abundance: .; j_gene: TRBJ1-2; v_gene: TRBV12-2; CDR3aa: CASRSEALLANYGYTF; CDR3nt: TGTGCAAGTCGCTCTGAAGCTCTACTTGCTAACTATGGCTACACCTTC
d_gene: .; abundance: .; j_gene: TRBJ2-7; v_gene: TRBV14; CDR3aa: CASSSDSVWYEQYF; CDR3nt: TGTGCCAGCAGCTCTGACAGTGTCTGGTACGAGCAGTACTTC
d_gene: TRBD1; abundance: few; j_gene: TRBJ2-5; v_gene: TRBV15; CDR3aa: CATSGSEGRGPETQYF; CDR3nt: TGTGCCACCAGCGGGTCAGAGGGTAGGGGGCCGGAGACCCAGTACTTC
d_gene: .; abundance: .; j_gene: TRBJ2-7; v_gene: TRBV6-5; CDR3aa: CASSYSSPGYEQYF; CDR3nt: TGTGCCAGCAGTTACTCGAGTCCCGGGTACGAGCAGTACTTC
d_gene: .; abundance: .; j_gene: TRBJ2-3; v_gene: TRBV5-8; CDR3aa: CASSLSQSTDTQYF; CDR3nt: TGTGCCAGCAGCTTGAGTCAGAGCACAGATACGCAGTATTTT
d_gene: TRBD2; abundance: .; j_gene: TRBJ2-7; v_gene: TRBV28; CDR3aa: CASKTGGNNDEQYF; CDR3nt: TGTGCCAGCAAGACGGGAGGTAATAATGACGAGCAGTACTTC
d_gene: .; abundance: .; j_gene: TRBJ1-2; v_gene: TRBV2; CDR3aa: CASRPTGGGYTF; CDR3nt: TGTGCCAGCAGGCCGACAGGTGGGGGCTACACCTTC
d_gene: .; abundance: .; j_gene: TRBJ2-2; v_gene: TRBV9; CDR3aa: CASSVGGTGELFF; CDR3nt: TGTGCCAGCAGCGTCGGGGGCACCGGGGAGCTGTTTTTT
d_gene: .; abundance: few; j_gene: TRBJ2-7; v_gene: TRBV4-2; CDR3aa: CASSQGEYYEQYF; CDR3nt: TGTGCCAGCAGCCAAGGCGAGTACTACGAGCAGTACTTC
d_gene: TRBD1; abundance: few; j_gene: TRBJ2-7; v_gene: TRBV6-5; CDR3aa: CASSLRQGYEQYF; CDR3nt: TGTGCCAGCAGTCTACGACAGGGCTACGAGCAGTACTTC
d_gene: TRBD1; abundance: .; j_gene: TRBJ1-2; v_gene: TRBV28; CDR3aa: CASRYQQGHYGYTF; CDR3nt: TGTGCCAGCAGGTACCAACAGGGGCACTATGGCTACACCTTC
d_gene: .; abundance: .; j_gene: TRBJ2-7; v_gene: TRBV28; CDR3aa: CASSSPGAGSHEQYF; CDR3nt: TGTGCCAGCAGTTCCCCAGGGGCAGGGTCCCACGAGCAGTACTTC
d_gene: TRBD1; abundance: .; j_gene: TRBJ1-6; v_gene: TRBV6-1; CDR3aa: CASSGPGGRRANSPLHF; CDR3nt: TGTGCCAGCAGTGGTCCAGGGGGCCGGCGGGCTAATTCACCCCTCCACTTT
d_gene: TRBD1; abundance: .; j_gene: TRBJ1-2; v_gene: TRBV19; CDR3aa: CASSIEQGALYGYTF; CDR3nt: TGTGCCAGTAGTATCGAACAGGGGGCTCTCTATGGCTACACCTTC
d_gene: TRBD2; abundance: .; j_gene: TRBJ2-1; v_gene: TRBV28; CDR3aa: CASLAGSGRRNEQFF; CDR3nt: TGTGCCAGCCTCGCCGGTAGCGGGAGACGAAATGAGCAGTTCTTC
d_gene: TRBD1; abundance: once; j_gene: TRBJ2-5; v_gene: TRBV7-3; CDR3aa: CASSPSGQVETQYF; CDR3nt: TGTGCCAGCAGCCCCTCGGGACAGGTAGAGACCCAGTACTTC
d_gene: TRBD2; abundance: .; j_gene: TRBJ2-7; v_gene: TRBV11-2; CDR3aa: CASSLDLGRAEQYF; CDR3nt: TGTGCCAGCAGCTTAGATTTAGGGAGGGCCGAGCAGTACTTC
d_gene: .; abundance: .; j_gene: TRBJ2-5; v_gene: TRBV7-9; CDR3aa: CASSLWWGAGEETQYF; CDR3nt: TGTGCCAGCAGCTTATGGTGGGGGGCGGGAGAAGAGACCCAGTACTTC
d_gene: TRBD1; abundance: .; j_gene: TRBJ1-2; v_gene: TRBV6-5; CDR3aa: CASSYSDRLGYGYTF; CDR3nt: TGTGCCAGCAGTTACTCGGACAGGCTTGGCTATGGCTACACCTTC
d_gene: TRBD1; abundance: .; j_gene: TRBJ2-7; v_gene: TRBV7-6; CDR3aa: CASSPGQGFYEQYF; CDR3nt: TGTGCCAGCAGCCCCGGACAGGGGTTCTACGAGCAGTACTTC
d_gene: .; abundance: few; j_gene: TRBJ2-7; v_gene: TRBV7-8; CDR3aa: CASTSGAGLYEQYF; CDR3nt: TGTGCCAGCACCTCGGGCGCTGGACTTTACGAGCAGTACTTC
d_gene: .; abundance: .; j_gene: TRBJ2-3; v_gene: TRBV27; CDR3aa: CASSSPATGTFTDTQYF; CDR3nt: TGTGCCAGCAGTTCTCCTGCGACAGGGACTTTCACAGATACGCAGTATTTT
d_gene: TRBD2; abundance: once; j_gene: TRBJ2-5; v_gene: TRBV5-1; CDR3aa: CASSTGLAGKQETQYF; CDR3nt: TGCGCCAGCAGCACGGGACTAGCGGGGAAGCAAGAGACCCAGTACTTC
d_gene: .; abundance: .; j_gene: TRBJ2-5; v_gene: TRBV28; CDR3aa: CASSLITGLGQETQYF; CDR3nt: TGTGCCAGCAGTTTAATTACGGGACTGGGACAAGAGACCCAGTACTTC
d_gene: .; abundance: .; j_gene: TRBJ2-1; v_gene: TRBV5-8; CDR3aa: CASSTGRAYNEQFF; CDR3nt: TGTGCCAGCTCCACAGGGCGGGCCTACAATGAGCAGTTCTTC
d_gene: TRBD2; abundance: .; j_gene: TRBJ2-2; v_gene: TRBV9; CDR3aa: CASTSNREATNTGELFF; CDR3nt: TGTGCCAGCACCTCCAACCGGGAGGCAACGAACACCGGGGAGCTGTTTTTT
d_gene: .; abundance: .; j_gene: TRBJ2-1; v_gene: TRBV7-2; CDR3aa: CASSFNYGSLNEQFF; CDR3nt: TGTGCCAGCAGCTTCAACTACGGGTCTCTCAATGAGCAGTTCTTC